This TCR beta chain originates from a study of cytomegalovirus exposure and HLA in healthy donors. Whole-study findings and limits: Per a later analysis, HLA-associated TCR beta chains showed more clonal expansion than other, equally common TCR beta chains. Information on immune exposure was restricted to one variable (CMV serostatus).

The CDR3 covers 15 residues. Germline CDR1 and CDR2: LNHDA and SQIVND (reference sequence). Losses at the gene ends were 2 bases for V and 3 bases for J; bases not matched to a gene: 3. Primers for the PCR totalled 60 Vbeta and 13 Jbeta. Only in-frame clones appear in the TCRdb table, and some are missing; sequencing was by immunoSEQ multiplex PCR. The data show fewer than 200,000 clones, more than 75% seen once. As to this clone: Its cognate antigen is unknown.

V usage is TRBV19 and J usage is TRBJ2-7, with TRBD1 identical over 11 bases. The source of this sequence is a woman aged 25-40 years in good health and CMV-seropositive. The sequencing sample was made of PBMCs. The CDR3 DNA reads TGTGCCAGTAGTATACCGGGACAGGGGGTCTACGAGCAGTACTTC. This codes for CASSIPGQGVYEQYF.